This is a list of T cell receptor beta chains from one sample in a study of siplizumab effects on memory and regulatory T cells. Sequenced by immunoSEQ multiplex PCR; TCRdb stores in-frame clones only, minus some. Seen here are about 120,000 clones, 90% to 95% observed once, and the top ten hold roughly 0.15%. Sequenced: non-Treg CD4+ T cells sorted from blood. Receptor source: a human donor in good health. Both conserved end residues are part of each CDR3. The order of the fields is V gene, D gene, clone size, J gene, CDR3 DNA, CDR3 protein. D genes are given only for firm matches. Size tells how often a clone was seen (once, few, many) or the class of an expanded clone, and some rows leave it out.

>TRBV30|NA|NA|TRBJ2-7
TGTGCCTGGAGGGCGGGACCGATCTCCTACGAGCAGTACTTC
CAWRAGPISYEQYF
>TRBV28|NA|NA|TRBJ1-5
TGTGCCAGCAGTTTAACATACCCCCAGCATTTT
CASSLTYPQHF
>TRBV5-1|TRBD1|NA|TRBJ1-4
TGCGCCAGCAGCGCCAGGGGGGTAAATGAAAAACTGTTTTTT
CASSARGVNEKLFF
>TRBV6-1|NA|once|TRBJ2-7
TGTGCCAGCGTCTGGGGGGGGCCCCCCTACGAGCAGTACTTC
CASVWGGPPYEQYF
>TRBV4-1|NA|NA|TRBJ2-3
TGCGCCAGCAGCCAAGAGGGGGCCCAGTTCACAGATACGCAGTATTTT
CASSQEGAQFTDTQYF
>TRBV27|NA|NA|TRBJ1-3
TGTGCCAGCAGACAGGGTGGTGGAAACACCATATATTTT
CASRQGGGNTIYF
>TRBV30|NA|NA|TRBJ1-2
TGTGCCTGGAGCGTCAGCTATGGCTACACCTTC
CAWSVSYGYTF
>TRBV27|NA|NA|TRBJ2-7
TGTGCCAGCAGTTTATCGCCTAACACCTACGAGCAGTACTTC
CASSLSPNTYEQYF
>TRBV6-6|NA|NA|TRBJ1-5
TGTGCCAGCAGTTACGCGGGGGGAGAATCAGAGCCCCAGCATTTT
CASSYAGGESEPQHF
>TRBV2|TRBD1|NA|TRBJ1-1
TGTGCCAGCAGCGAGACAGGGTTCACTGAAGCTTTCTTT
CASSETGFTEAFF
>TRBV5-4|NA|NA|TRBJ2-7
TGTGCCAGCAGCCCCCCCGGCTCCTACGAGCAGTACTTC
CASSPPGSYEQYF
>TRBV7-3|TRBD2|once|TRBJ2-1
TGTGCCAGCAGCACGCTATCTCGACTAGCGGGGGACAATGAGCAGTTCTTC
CASSTLSRLAGDNEQFF
>TRBV9|NA|NA|TRBJ2-2
TGTGCCAGCAGCCACAGGAGAACGAACACCGGGGAGCTGTTTTTT
CASSHRRTNTGELFF